A selection of T cell receptor beta chains follows, all from one sample in a study of blood T cell repertoires in COVID-19. The protocol was immunoSEQ multiplex PCR, while the TCRdb copy is restricted to in-frame clones and leaves out a portion. Here the sample spans 450,000 or so clones, 90% being singletons. The sample consisted of PBMCs or T cells enriched from blood (not recorded which). These receptors originate from a young man who had recovered from COVID-19. CDR3s include the opening cysteine and the closing phenylalanine or tryptophan. D genes are given only for firm matches.

D	V	J	CDR3	DNA
NA	TRBV21-1	TRBJ1-2	CASNPTGDPFRGYTF	TGTGCCAGCAACCCGACCGGGGATCCGTTTAGGGGCTACACCTTC
NA	TRBV7-2	TRBJ2-7	CASSPDYFDEQYF	TGTGCCAGCAGCCCCGACTACTTCGACGAGCAGTACTTC
TRBD1	TRBV3-1/TRBV3-2	TRBJ1-1	CASSQRDRGNEAFF	TGTGCCAGCAGCCAGAGGGACAGGGGGAACGAAGCTTTCTTT
TRBD2	TRBV28	TRBJ2-3	CASSSLLAGGRGTGTDTQYF	TGTGCCAGCAGTTCACTACTAGCGGGAGGCCGGGGTACAGGCACAGATACGCAGTATTTT
NA	TRBV10-3	TRBJ1-4	CATKNSATNEKLFF	TGTGCCACGAAAAACAGTGCAACTAATGAAAAACTGTTTTTT
NA	TRBV10-3	TRBJ1-2	CAISVDSNYGYTF	TGTGCCATCAGCGTAGACAGTAACTATGGCTACACCTTC
NA	TRBV5-1	TRBJ1-5	CASSITGAPNQPQHF	TGCGCCAGCAGCATAACAGGCGCCCCCAATCAGCCCCAGCATTTT
NA	TRBV5-5	TRBJ1-4	CASSPRITDNEKLFF	TGTGCCAGCAGCCCGAGGATAACGGATAATGAAAAACTGTTTTTT
TRBD1	TRBV5-4	TRBJ2-7	CASSFPGQPYEQYF	TGTGCCAGCAGCTTCCCGGGACAGCCTTACGAGCAGTACTTC
NA	TRBV11-2	TRBJ1-1	CASSFVGGGVNTEAFF	TGTGCCAGCAGCTTTGTTGGTGGAGGGGTGAACACTGAAGCTTTCTTT